The 8 T cell receptor beta chains below were found in one sample sequenced in a study of low-dose radiotherapy and immunotherapy resistance in tumors. With TRAV- and TRBV-specific primers, first-strand cDNA was made, covering the alpha and beta chains. TCR amplification involved about 20 PCR cycles with a constant-region primer and V-primer adapter. TCRdb re-called the reads with MiXCR, one entry per CDR3 protein. This sample has roughly 11,000 distinct CDR3 sequences, with 50% to 70% found just once. These receptors all stem from a human donor with advanced metastatic prostate, ovarian, gallbladder or colorectal cancer (not recorded which). This table probably holds off-target reads from a library built for another chain.

The rearrangement links TRBV10-3 to TRBJ2-3; 10 bases map to TRBD1. Germline CDR1 and CDR2: ENHRY and SYGVKD. The ends lost 4 bases at V and 1 base at J; junction bases unmatched: 2. CDR3 length: 15 amino acids. The DNA of the CDR3 is TGTGCCATCAGTGGTGGGACAGGGGGCACAGATACGCAGTATTTT. Amino acid sequence: CAISGGTGGTDTQYF.

This clonotype turned up a few times. The gene calls are TRBV4-3 and TRBJ2-7; a possible D gene is TRBD2 (5 bases). Trimming removed 2 bases at V and 0 bases at J, with 11 bases between. CDR3 length: 15 residues. Germline lookup yields CDR1 LGHNA and CDR2 YSLEER. CDR3 nucleotides: TGCGCCAGCAGCCAACACCCGGGGAGCTCCTACGAGCAGTACTTC. It encodes CASSQHPGSSYEQYF.

The V gene is TRBV6-6, the J gene TRBJ2-5; 11 bases match TRBD2. The ends lost 6 bases at V and 4 bases at J; junction bases unmatched: 4. Germline CDR1 and CDR2: MNHNY and SVGAGI (reference sequence). The CDR3 is 14 amino acids. The CDR3 region has the DNA TGTGCCAGCAGCACCGGGACTAGCGGAGAGACCCAGTACTTC. Its translation: CASSTGTSGETQYF.

This chain links TRBV24-1 with TRBJ1-5; no clear D. This CDR3 region has 14 residues. The V end lost 7 bases, the J end lost 0 bases, and 9 bases lay between the germline ends. In germline, CDR1 is KGHDR, CDR2 SFDVKD. This CDR3 is CATRRTVSNQPQHF. DNA of the CDR3: TGTGCCACCAGAAGGACGGTTAGCAATCAGCCCCAGCATTTT.

The CDR3 DNA reads TGTGCCAGCAGGTCAGGGCCTAACTATGGCTACACCTTC. This translates into CASRSGPNYGYTF. V usage is TRBV3-1 and J usage is TRBJ1-2, with D possibly matching TRBD1 (5 bases). Germline V gene lookup returns CDR1 LGHDT and CDR2 YNNKEL (reference sequence). Deletions cut 6 bases from V and 0 bases from J, with 8 bases between. This CDR3 has 13 residues.

J is TRBJ1-1 and V is TRBV12-3 or TRBV12-4, with 8 bases aligning to TRBD1. CDR3 length: 14 amino acids. Losses at the gene ends were 7 bases for V and 5 bases for J; bases not matched to a gene: 9. DNA of the CDR3: TGTGCCAGCACCCCTGGACAGGGTAAGACTGAAGCTTTCTTT. Translated: CASTPGQGKTEAFF.

The rearrangement uses TRBV19 and TRBJ1-1; D might be TRBD1 (6 bases). Trimming shortened V by 7 bases and J by 4 bases, and 16 bases separated the two germline ends. The CDR3 contains 14 residues. Per the germline V gene, CDR1 is LNHDA and CDR2 is SQIVND (reference sequence). Here the CDR3 DNA reads TGTGCCAGTATGTGGGGGGCGCGGAGCACTGAAGCTTTCTTT. Protein product: CASMWGARSTEAFF.

The V gene is TRBV6-1, the J gene TRBJ2-7; tentative D call: TRBD2 (5 bases). CDR3 length: 14 residues. V lost 0 bases and J lost 3, with 9 bases in between. Germline V gives CDR1 MNHNS, CDR2 SASEGT. The CDR3 DNA reads as TGTGCCAGCAGTGAAGCCGTGAGGGTCTACGAGCAGTACTTC. This encodes CASSEAVRVYEQYF.